A selection of T cell receptor beta chains follows, all from one sample in a study of blood T cell repertoires in COVID-19. Clones were sequenced by immunoSEQ multiplex PCR, and TCRdb holds only the in-frame ones, with some missing. Counted here are around 200,000 clones, around 86% occurring once; the ten biggest clones make up more than 5.5%. Sequencing was performed on peripheral blood. These receptor sequences come from a man at least 80 years old with acute or convalescent COVID-19. The CDR3 runs from the conserved cysteine through the conserved F or W. D genes are given only for firm matches. For some rows the clone size is stated as once, few or many, or as a class when expanded; others skip it.

>TRBJ2-7|TRBV28|TRBD2|-|15
TGTGCCAGCGGAGTAGCGGGAGGATCGGGTTACGAGCAGTACTTC
CASGVAGGSGYEQYF
>TRBJ2-1|TRBV6-2/TRBV6-3|TRBD2|-|15
TGTGCCAGCAGTGTTACGGGACTAGCGGGAGTCGAGCAGTTCTTC
CASSVTGLAGVEQFF
>TRBJ2-7|TRBV14|-|-|14
TGTGCCAGCAGCCACCCCGGTCCAGGGTACGAGCAGTACTTC
CASSHPGPGYEQYF
>TRBJ1-1|TRBV18|-|-|15
TGTGCCAGCTCACCACCGAACGGAGCTGACACTGAAGCTTTCTTT
CASSPPNGADTEAFF
>TRBJ2-3|TRBV24-1|TRBD2|-|18
TGTGCCACCAGTGACCCAGCGACTAGCGGCCAATTCACAGATACGCAGTATTTT
CATSDPATSGQFTDTQYF
>TRBJ2-2|TRBV11-3|TRBD2|-|15
TGTGCCAGCAGCTTACTAGCGGGAGGGACCGGGGAGCTGTTTTTT
CASSLLAGGTGELFF
>TRBJ1-2|TRBV27|-|-|13
TGTGCCAGCAGGGCGACAGGTTCTTATGGCTACACCTTC
CASRATGSYGYTF
>TRBJ2-3|TRBV4-1|TRBD2|-|15
TGCGCCAGCAGCCGAGCGGGAGCGGTCCCAGATACGCAGTATTTT
CASSRAGAVPDTQYF
>TRBJ1-4|TRBV6-5|-|-|14
TGTGCCAGCAGTTACTCATGGGAGCAAGAAAAACTGTTTTTT
CASSYSWEQEKLFF
>TRBJ2-7|TRBV30|TRBD1|few|14
TGTGCCTGGGAGCAGGCAGGGGGCAGCTACGAGCAGTACTTC
CAWEQAGGSYEQYF
>TRBJ1-4|TRBV24-1|TRBD1|-|15
TGTGCCACCAGTGAATTCGGACAGGGCCCTGAAAAACTGTTTTTT
CATSEFGQGPEKLFF
>TRBJ2-2|TRBV11-3|TRBD1|-|18
TGTGCCAGCAGCCCCCTCTCCCCTGGGGCAGGGGGAAGCGGGGAGCTGTTTTTT
CASSPLSPGAGGSGELFF
>TRBJ2-3|TRBV12-3/TRBV12-4|-|-|11
TGTGCCAGCAGCCTCGCAGATACGCAGTATTTT
CASSLADTQYF
>TRBJ2-3|TRBV11-1|-|-|15
TGTGCCAGCAGCCGCCTTGGGGGGAACACAGATACGCAGTATTTT
CASSRLGGNTDTQYF
>TRBJ2-2|TRBV4-1|-|-|15
TGCGCCAGCAAGGGGCGGGGTTCGAACACCGGGGAGCTGTTTTTT
CASKGRGSNTGELFF
>TRBJ1-1|TRBV19|-|-|15
TGTGCCAGTAGTACCCCACACCTCATGAACACTGAAGCTTTCTTT
CASSTPHLMNTEAFF
>TRBJ1-1|TRBV27|-|-|15
TGTGCCAGCAGTTTAGGCCGGGTCGCTTCCACTGAAGCTTTCTTT
CASSLGRVASTEAFF
>TRBJ2-2|TRBV3-1/TRBV3-2|-|-|14
TGTGCCAGCAGCCGACTCCTGAACACCGGGGAGCTGTTTTTT
CASSRLLNTGELFF
>TRBJ2-1|TRBV7-3|-|-|16
TGTGCCAGCAGTCCAGAGGGCGGGATTTCATACAATGAGCAGTTCTTC
CASSPEGGISYNEQFF
>TRBJ2-5|TRBV28|TRBD1|-|15
TGTGCCAGCAGTTGGGACAGGGGTAGGCAAGAGACCCAGTACTTC
CASSWDRGRQETQYF
>TRBJ1-1|TRBV3-1/TRBV3-2|TRBD1|-|15
TGTGCCAGCAGTGCCCCTCGTCCCGGGACAGGGATCGTGTACTTT
CASSAPRPGTGIVYF
>TRBJ2-7|TRBV30|TRBD1|-|13
TGTGCCTGGAGAATAACAGGGGGCTACGAGCAGTACTTC
CAWRITGGYEQYF
>TRBJ2-3|TRBV28|-|-|15
TGTGCCAGCAGTTTACCTCAGAGGGGCACAGATACGCAGTATTTT
CASSLPQRGTDTQYF
>TRBJ1-5|TRBV7-9|TRBD1|once|16
TGTGCCAGCAGCTTAGGGGAAGGACAGGGGCGTAAGCCCCAGCATTTT
CASSLGEGQGRKPQHF
>TRBJ2-5|TRBV3-1/TRBV3-2|-|-|18
TGTGCCAGCAGCCAAGAATCAGGGGTTGGGTCAGATAAAGAGACCCAGTACTTC
CASSQESGVGSDKETQYF
>TRBJ2-1|TRBV6-1|TRBD2|-|15
TGTGCCAGCAGTGATCGGACTAGCGGGACCAATGAGCAGTTCTTC
CASSDRTSGTNEQFF
>TRBJ1-1|TRBV11-3|TRBD1|-|14
TGTGCCAGCAGCGACGGACAGGGATACACTGAAGCTTTCTTT
CASSDGQGYTEAFF
>TRBJ1-2|TRBV4-3|-|-|15
TGCGCCAGCAGCCAAGAGGTCGTCGGGTACTATGGCTACACCTTC
CASSQEVVGYYGYTF
>TRBJ1-3|TRBV21-1|-|once|16
TGTGCCAACCCTTTACTGGTCCTTAGCTCTGGAAACACCATATATTTT
CANPLLVLSSGNTIYF
>TRBJ2-1|TRBV10-1|TRBD2|-|20
TGCGCCAGCACCGGAGGGTATCTAGCGGGAGGGCCAAAGTCCTACAATGAGCAGTTCTTC
CASTGGYLAGGPKSYNEQFF
>TRBJ1-6|TRBV14|-|-|14
TGTGCCAGCAGCCCGGGGGAGTGGAATTCACCCCTCCACTTT
CASSPGEWNSPLHF
>TRBJ2-2|TRBV6-5|TRBD1|-|15
TGTGCCAGCAGTTATTCACAGGGGGGCACCGGGGAGCTGTTTTTT
CASSYSQGGTGELFF
>TRBJ2-5|TRBV11-3|-|-|12
TGTGCCAGCTCGGAGCAGAAAGAGACCCAGTACTTC
CASSEQKETQYF
>TRBJ2-2|TRBV5-1|TRBD2|-|15
TGCGCCAGCAGCCCGAGGGCGGGAGGGACCGGGGAGCTGTTTTTT
CASSPRAGGTGELFF
>TRBJ1-1|TRBV7-2|-|-|16
TGTGCCAGCAGCGATAAACTGACAGGTCGGCGCACTGAAGCTTTCTTT
CASSDKLTGRRTEAFF
>TRBJ1-2|TRBV6-5|TRBD1|-|14
TGTGCCAGCAGCTCCGGGACAGGCGCCACTGGCTACACCTTC
CASSSGTGATGYTF
>TRBJ2-1|TRBV2|TRBD2|-|12
TGTGCCAGCAGGATACTAGCGGTTGAGCAGTTCTTC
CASRILAVEQFF
>TRBJ2-7|TRBV7-2|TRBD2|-|14
TGTGCCAGCAGCTCCAGCGGGAGGGGCCTCGAGCAGTACTTC
CASSSSGRGLEQYF
>TRBJ1-3|TRBV7-2|-|-|17
TGTGCCAGCAGCTTATTCGGGGACACCTTCTCTGGAAACACCATATATTTT
CASSLFGDTFSGNTIYF
>TRBJ2-3|TRBV7-2|-|-|13
TGTGCCAGGGCTTGGGGAGCTGGAGATACGCAGTATTTT
CARAWGAGDTQYF
>TRBJ1-1|TRBV28|-|-|13
TGTGCCAGCAGTTTAGTGGCGCAGGTTGAAGCTTTCTTT
CASSLVAQVEAFF
>TRBJ2-7|TRBV3-1/TRBV3-2|-|-|14
TGTGCCAGCAGCCAAGGTTCCAACTCCTACGAGCAGTACTTC
CASSQGSNSYEQYF
>TRBJ1-5|TRBV19|-|few|16
TGTGCCAGTACCACGGACTCGGGTCTCTCTGGTGAGCCCCAGCATTTT
CASTTDSGLSGEPQHF
>TRBJ2-4|TRBV4-3|-|once|15
TGCGCCAGCAGCCCCTCCGTTTTGTGGGCGGGCATTCAGTACTTC
CASSPSVLWAGIQYF
>TRBJ2-1|TRBV28|TRBD2|-|17
TGTGCCAGCAGTTTAAGCCGGGGGCTAGCGGGGCCGACAGGGCAGTTCTTC
CASSLSRGLAGPTGQFF
>TRBJ1-6|TRBV7-9|-|-|14
TGTGCCAGCAGCTTATTACAGGCTAATTCACCCCTCCACTTT
CASSLLQANSPLHF
>TRBJ1-5|TRBV30|TRBD1|few|14
TGTGCCTGGAGTTATACAGGGGGCAATCAGCCCCAGCATTTT
CAWSYTGGNQPQHF
>TRBJ2-1|TRBV24-1|TRBD1|-|14
TGTGCCACCAGTGAGCATCCCAGGGGGTCTGAGCAGTTCTTC
CATSEHPRGSEQFF
>TRBJ1-5|TRBV19|-|-|17
TGTGCCAGTACCCGAGATGGAGGGGAGATCGTCAATCAGCCCCAGCATTTT
CASTRDGGEIVNQPQHF
>TRBJ1-6|TRBV27|-|-|12
TGTGCCAGCAAGCGCGGAAATTCACCCCTCCACTTT
CASKRGNSPLHF
>TRBJ2-1|TRBV4-1|-|once|15
TGCGCCAGCAGCCAAGACAGACTTGATCGGGTAGAGCAGTTCTTC
CASSQDRLDRVEQFF
>TRBJ1-2|TRBV18|TRBD1|-|15
TGTGCCAGCTCACCAGCCGACAGGGCACCTTATGGCTACACCTTC
CASSPADRAPYGYTF
>TRBJ1-2|TRBV6-5|TRBD1|-|14
TGTGCCAGCAGTCCCCAGGACAGGCTCTATGGCTACACCTTC
CASSPQDRLYGYTF